One sample yielded the 22 T cell receptor beta chains listed below, sequenced in a study of shared clonotypes between healthy human individuals. The method was immunoSEQ multiplex PCR; TCRdb's version includes in-frame clones alone and lacks a portion of them. The table shows about 2,500,000 clones, with more than 90% occurring only once. The sample was naive CD4+ T cells sorted from blood. Subset noted: CD45RA+ positively selected. These TCRs come from a man aged 18 to 30 in good health.

The rearrangement joins TRBV10-3 to TRBJ2-3, with 12 positions matching TRBD2. The CDR3 runs to 14 residues. With V trimmed by 10 bases and J by 5 bases, 7 bases remained unmatched. CDR1 is ENHRY, CDR2 SYGVKD, per germline. In nucleotides, the CDR3 is TGTGCCAGCCTAGCGGGAGGGCCGGGAGATACGCAGTATTTT. As protein: CASLAGGPGDTQYF.

The gene calls are TRBV18 and TRBJ1-6; D perhaps matches TRBD1 (6 bases). Looked up from germline, CDR1 is KGHSH and CDR2 is LQKENI. Trimming shortened V by 4 bases and J by 7 bases, and 11 bases separated the two germline ends. The CDR3 is made up of 14 amino acids. CDR3 loop: CASSLSGVNSPLHF. The CDR3 DNA reads as TGTGCCAGCTCACTATCAGGGGTGAATTCACCCCTCCACTTT.

This clone appeared a single time. The chain links TRBV10-1 to TRBJ2-5; D possibly uses TRBD1 or TRBD2 (6 bases each). CDR3 length: 15 residues. V was pared by 3 bases and J by 2 bases, with 13 bases between. Germline CDR1 WNHNN, CDR2 SYGVQD (reference sequence). The CDR3 nucleotides are TGCGCCAGCAGTGAAGGGGGGAAAGGGCAAGAGACCCAGTACTTC. Residues: CASSEGGKGQETQYF.

This sequence joins TRBV5-1 and TRBJ2-6, with TRBD2 as a possible D gene (7 bases). Trimming cost V 3 bases and J 0 bases, with 16 bases left between them. The CDR3 sequence is 18 residues long. CDR1 and CDR2 from the germline V gene are SGHRS and YFSETQ. The CDR3 nucleotides read TGCGCCAGCAGCTGGGAGGGGGTGGTCTCCTCTGGGGCCAACGTCCTGACTTTC. This gives the protein CASSWEGVVSSGANVLTF.

As concerns this clone: This specimen includes other DNA sequences encoding the same CDR3. The chain couples TRBV4-3 to TRBJ1-4; 9 nucleotides agree with TRBD1. Germline assignment: CDR1 LGHNA and CDR2 YSLEER. Trimming removed 3 bases from V and 7 bases from J; junction bases left unmatched: 3. The CDR3 has 14 residues. CDR3 DNA: TGCGCCAGCAGCCAGGGACAGGGTGGTGAAAAACTGTTTTTT. This gives the protein CASSQGQGGEKLFF.

J is TRBJ2-1 and V is TRBV6-1; 11 nucleotides agree with TRBD2. Germline CDR1 reads MNHNS; CDR2 reads SASEGT. The ends lost 4 bases at V and 6 bases at J; junction bases unmatched: 8. The CDR3 is made up of 16 amino acids. The chain's CDR3 is CASSASSGGAANEQFF. The CDR3 coding sequence is TGTGCCAGCAGTGCTAGTAGCGGGGGGGCGGCCAATGAGCAGTTCTTC.

This clone was found once. This chain joins TRBV20-1 and TRBJ1-1; D uncertain. Germline V gene data show CDR1 as DFQATT and CDR2 as SNEGSKA (reference sequence). This CDR3 is 11 amino acids long. Here the CDR3 DNA reads TGCAGCCAATGGTTGAACACTGAAGCTTTCTTT. Its protein is CSQWLNTEAFF.

This clone occurred once. The rearrangement links TRBV5-1 to TRBJ2-3; the D gene is possibly TRBD2 (6 bases). There are 15 residues in the CDR3. V was trimmed by 7 bases and J by 2 bases, leaving 17 bases between them. Per germline, CDR1 SGHRS and CDR2 YFSETQ. CDR3 nucleotide sequence: TGCGCCAGCCGCGTCGGCGGGGCCTCCACAGATACGCAGTATTTT. Residues: CASRVGGASTDTQYF.

This clone appeared once. Other nucleotide sequences from this sample produce the same CDR3. This chain uses TRBV18 with TRBJ2-3; D perhaps matches TRBD1 (5 bases). The CDR3 contains 13 residues. Germline CDR1 and CDR2: KGHSH and LQKENI. The V and J ends lost 2 bases and 5 bases respectively, with 8 bases between them. Here the CDR3 DNA reads TGTGCCAGCTCACCAGGGGCTGGAGATACGCAGTATTTT. This codes for CASSPGAGDTQYF.

The rearrangement links TRBV23-1 to TRBJ1-5, with no clear D. TRBV23-1 is an open reading frame whose function is uncertain. The length of the CDR3 is 13 residues. The germline V and J ends were trimmed by 7 bases and 6 bases, with 13 bases remaining between them. The CDR3 spells CASTNPAGQPQHF. The CDR3 coding sequence is TGCGCCAGCACCAACCCAGCAGGTCAGCCCCAGCATTTT.

The gene calls are TRBV10-3 and TRBJ2-2; maybe TRBD1 (5 bases). The CDR3 is made up of 15 amino acids. Looked up from germline, CDR1 is ENHRY and CDR2 is SYGVKD. The V and J ends lost 2 bases and 4 bases respectively, with 11 bases between them. The CDR3 sequence: CAISEATGLTGELFF. For the CDR3, the DNA is TGTGCCATCAGTGAGGCTACAGGCCTCACCGGGGAGCTGTTTTTT.

The chain carries TRBV13 and TRBJ2-6; D not certain. Germline CDR1 is PRHDT and CDR2 is FYEKMQ (reference sequence). V lost 5 bases and J lost 0, with 11 bases in between. The length of the CDR3 is 16 residues. The CDR3 spells CASSLGGSSGANVLTF. The CDR3 DNA follows: TGTGCCAGCAGCCTGGGTGGTAGCTCTGGGGCCAACGTCCTGACTTTC.

The chain combines TRBV29-1 with TRBJ2-3; D is unclear. This CDR3 region has 12 residues. The germline V gene has CDR1 SQVTM and CDR2 ANQGSEA. The ends were cut back, 3 bases at V and 5 bases at J, with 9 bases in the middle. The CDR3 region has the DNA TGCAGCGTTGATCCCCAAGGAGATACGCAGTATTTT. Amino acid sequence: CSVDPQGDTQYF.

The rearrangement joins TRBV19 to TRBJ1-4; 10 bases agree with TRBD1. V shed 10 bases and J 8 bases; nucleotides not matched to a gene: 7. Germline lookup yields CDR1 LNHDA and CDR2 SQIVND (reference sequence). This CDR3 has 13 residues. The CDR3 DNA sequence: TGTGCCACCATGGGACAGGGGAGGGAAAAACTGTTTTTT. Its translation is CATMGQGREKLFF.

The chain combines TRBV29-1 with TRBJ2-1; possibly TRBD2 for D (5 bases). This CDR3 has 15 amino acids. CDR1 and CDR2 from the germline V gene are SQVTM and ANQGSEA. The V end lost 3 bases, the J end lost 4 bases, and 16 bases lay between the germline ends. In nucleotides, the CDR3 is TGCAGCGTTGATATTGGACTGCATAGTTACAATGAGCAGTTCTTC. This codes for CSVDIGLHSYNEQFF.

This CDR3 reads CASNSVGTEAFF. The DNA for the CDR3 is TGTGCCAGCAACTCGGTGGGCACTGAAGCTTTCTTT. The V call is TRBV6-1, the J call TRBJ1-1, with D uncertain. Per germline, CDR1 MNHNS and CDR2 SASEGT. This CDR3 has 12 amino acids. Deletions cut 7 bases from V and 4 bases from J, with 10 bases between.

V gene TRBV2 combines with J gene TRBJ2-5; weak D call: TRBD2 (5 bases). The germline V and J ends were trimmed by 8 bases and 5 bases, with 21 bases remaining between them. Germline V CDR1 and CDR2: SNHLY, FYNNEI. This CDR3 is built from 15 residues. As DNA, the CDR3 is TGTGCCAGCGGCCGTCATTGGGAGTTCGGCGAGACCCAGTACTTC. It translates to CASGRHWEFGETQYF.

This clone showed up just once. The chain recombines TRBV19 with TRBJ2-7, with a possible D match to TRBD1 (5 bases). The CDR3 contains 15 residues. The ends were cut back, 3 bases at V and 6 bases at J, with 18 bases in the middle. Per germline, CDR1 LNHDA and CDR2 SQIVND (reference sequence). The CDR3 is CASSIRGQGTGEQYF. The CDR3 DNA is TGTGCCAGTAGTATCCGTGGGCAGGGAACGGGCGAGCAGTACTTC.

The chain is built from TRBV7-2 and TRBJ1-4, with D perhaps matching TRBD1 (5 bases). The V and J ends lost 4 bases and 4 bases respectively, with 13 bases between them. The CDR3 has 15 residues. Germline V lookup: CDR1 SGHTA, CDR2 FQGNSA. CDR3 sequence reads: CASSSQQAGNEKLFF. The CDR3 DNA sequence: TGTGCCAGCAGCTCTCAACAGGCGGGTAATGAAAAACTGTTTTTT.

This clone was detected only once. This rearrangement joins TRBV19 to TRBJ2-7; maybe TRBD2 (6 bases). The CDR3 has 17 amino acids. V was trimmed by 0 bases and J by 0 bases, leaving 15 bases between them. Germline CDR1 and CDR2: LNHDA and SQIVND (reference sequence). The CDR3 bases are TGTGCCAGTAGTATAGATCATGCCGGGGGATACTCCTACGAGCAGTACTTC. Translation: CASSIDHAGGYSYEQYF. Supplemented by reference TRBV19 and TRBJ2-7, the full variable domain reads DGGITQSPKYLFRKEGQNVTLSCEQNLNHDAMYWYRQDPGQGLRLIYYSQIVNDFQKGDIAEGYSVSREKKESFPLTVTSAQKNPTAFYLCASSIDHAGGYSYEQYFGPGTRLTVT.

J is TRBJ2-2 and V is TRBV25-1; unclear D gene. Germline V gene sequence: CDR1 MGHDK, CDR2 SYGVNS. The CDR3 is 17 residues long. V shed 4 bases and J shed 1 base, with 16 bases lying between them. The CDR3 DNA reads as TGTGCCAGCAGTGTCAGGCAGGCTCTTGGGAACACCGGGGAGCTGTTTTTT. Amino acids: CASSVRQALGNTGELFF.

The V gene is TRBV11-2, the J gene TRBJ2-2; 9 bases fit TRBD2. V was clipped by 0 bases and J by 4 bases; unmatched bases: 9. The CDR3 is made up of 18 amino acids. Germline CDR1 is SGHAT and CDR2 is FQNNGV. The CDR3 region is CASSLDTSGLSSTGELFF. CDR3 in DNA: TGTGCCAGCAGCTTAGATACTAGCGGGCTTTCCTCCACCGGGGAGCTGTTTTTT.